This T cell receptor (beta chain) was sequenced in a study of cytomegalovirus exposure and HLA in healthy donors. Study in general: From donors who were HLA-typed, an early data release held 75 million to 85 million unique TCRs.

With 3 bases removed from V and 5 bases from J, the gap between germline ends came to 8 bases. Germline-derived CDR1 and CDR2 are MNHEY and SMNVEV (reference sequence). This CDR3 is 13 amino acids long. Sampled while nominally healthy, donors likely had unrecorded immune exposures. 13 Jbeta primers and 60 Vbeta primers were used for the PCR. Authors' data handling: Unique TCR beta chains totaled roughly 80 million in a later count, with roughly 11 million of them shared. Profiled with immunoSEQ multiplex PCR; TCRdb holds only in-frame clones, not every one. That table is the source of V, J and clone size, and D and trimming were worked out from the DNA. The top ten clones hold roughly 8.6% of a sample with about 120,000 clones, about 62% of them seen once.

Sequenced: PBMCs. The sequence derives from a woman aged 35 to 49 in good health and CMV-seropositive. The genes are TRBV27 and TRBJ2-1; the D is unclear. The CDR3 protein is CASSFLPDNEQFF. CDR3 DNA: TGTGCCAGCAGTTTTCTCCCAGACAATGAGCAGTTCTTC.